This TCR beta chain originates from a study of cytomegalovirus exposure and HLA in healthy donors (dated by TCRdb to the late 2010s). A note on the overall study: An earlier analysis of approximately 640 of the donors reported roughly 300 Gb of sequence data and 120 million or so unique TCR beta sequences from approximately 180 million T cells. To predict cytomegalovirus infection status, the study combined high-throughput TCR immunosequencing, statistical association of individual TCRs with disease status, and machine learning. The study aimed to test whether signatures of past pathogen exposure could be identified by cataloging public T cell receptors. Rather than drawing on any new phenotypic data, the later analysis identified candidate immune exposures from TCR beta sequences and the way those sequences occurred across donors. A later genetic analysis took genome-wide SNP genotypes for about three fifths of the 666 donors and used that subset as a discovery cohort. Using immunosequencing, the study profiled T cell repertoires from 666 subjects and related those repertoires to cytomegalovirus serostatus. All discovery cohort repertoires had been generated on a single sequencing platform. In a later analysis, previously published TCR beta repertoires from 670 or so donors were re-analyzed and high-resolution HLA genotyping was added so that TCR occurrence patterns could be studied. The genetic ancestry cluster associated with self-reported Caucasian donors included 81% of the roughly 410 genotyped donors. Among 300 to 500 genotyped donors of the cohort, an average of roughly 230,000 unique TCR beta nucleotide sequences was sequenced per donor, of which about 19% were non-productive. A separate validation cohort of more than 100 different subjects was used in addition to the approximately 700-subject first cohort. Donor age, sex, ethnicity and CMV serostatus were collected together with the repertoire data. Typing coverage varied by locus: 629-630 donors for A, B, C, DRB1 and DQB1; 500 to 550 for DQA1; nearly 610 for DPA1; approximately 470 for DPB1. Both class I and class II loci were covered by HLA typing, at four-digit resolution. An earlier analysis of several hundred of the donors applied high-throughput TCR beta sequencing to assess whether each TCR beta V gene segment acted as functional or pseudogenic. About 300 gigabases of sequencing data and roughly 90 million unique TCR sequences were included in an early release covering roughly 600 HLA-typed donors. A handful of DR-DQ haplotypes were handled as single units for association and clustering because linkage in the cohort was strong.

What the study reported, not specific to this receptor: A cluster of highly shared sequence variants was judged likely to represent a technical artifact of the sequencing pipeline. It was suggested by the authors that the approach could potentially be generalized to other disease states and immunological phenotypes. Broadly in line with IMGT annotations, most TCR beta V segments showed up in productive rearrangements about 87% or about 30% of the time in an earlier analysis of under 700 of the donors. Because counts were too low, around 17 rarely observed V segments, including chromosome 9 orphons, were left out of the earlier analysis of several hundred of the donors. Because the 87-base-pair reads could not distinguish some IMGT-functional V segments, including TRBV6-2 and TRBV6-3, those segments were excluded. HLA typing was unavailable for some donors at each locus, so association tests used only the typed subset. A further reported finding was that TCR beta sequences accurately predicted the HLA-A and HLA-B alleles for most subjects in the first cohort. Linkage disequilibrium might explain the correlated functional status among segregating V segments, but an unknown experimental factor could not be excluded. Three of the identified cytomegalovirus-associated TCR beta chains were confirmed in vitro to be specific for cytomegalovirus antigens. Immune exposure information for the cohort was limited to CMV serostatus. In a later genetic analysis, fewer N-insertions in productive TCRs were reported among donors in an Asian-associated ancestry cluster than the approximately 710-donor mean. According to a later analysis, parvovirus B19, influenza, CMV and Epstein-Barr virus appeared linked to several top co-occurrence clusters. When HLA alleles, especially DR and DQ, strongly co-occurred, TCR associations were difficult to assign to individual alleles. In a later analysis, TCR association rates were found to vary across HLA loci, with the most associated TCRs seen for DRB1 alleles and the fewest for HLA-C alleles. The classifier was reported to diagnose cytomegalovirus status with high specificity and sensitivity in both the original and validation cohorts. While some public TCRs were present in many individuals, most TCR sequences turned up only very rarely across donors. In a later analysis, HLA-associated TCR beta chains were found to be more clonally expanded and to have lower generation probabilities than equally common non-associated chains. According to a later analysis, most CMV-associated TCR beta chains appeared to be HLA-restricted, and the HLA associations seemed to be driven largely by CMV exposure. A total of around 150 TCR beta chains were listed by the study as associated with cytomegalovirus. In a later analysis, some 17,000 TCR beta sequences were associated with specific HLA alleles at a false discovery rate of 0.05. The presence/absence analyses assumed that sequencing depth was roughly uniform across donors, and that assumption may not be true. Only TCR beta chains were sequenced in this cohort, and the absence of alpha or paired-chain data limited detectable features. In a later genetic analysis, a missense DCLRE1C variant was associated with V-gene and J-gene trimming of TCR beta chains, and the association was replicated in an independent cohort.

The cohort consisted of 650 to 850 healthy bone marrow donors. Cohort members were all nominally healthy when sampled, although unrecorded immune exposures were likely present. The donor tested CMV seropositive, placing the donor among the roughly 300 seropositive members of the cohort. Each donor provided a peripheral blood sample, and peripheral blood mononuclear cells were used for TCR beta sequencing. The Qiagen DNeasy Blood Extraction Kit was used to extract genomic DNA from the blood cell samples. There are a few counts of this clone. Its antigen is unknown. Base-call qualities are not available, and no considerably larger clone is one nucleotide away. Per the germline V gene, LGHNT is the CDR1 and FRNRAP is the CDR2. CDR3 length: 15 amino acids, cysteine to phenylalanine. The CDR3 DNA has 45 bases and is translated from base 1. V is cut by 0 bases and J by 7 bases, and the space between the germline ends is 14 bases.

Library creation used the immunoSEQ multiplex PCR assay. The multiplex PCR relied on a mix of 60 forward primers for TCR Vbeta segments and 13 reverse primers for TCR Jbeta segments. The CDR3 region of rearranged TCR beta genes was amplified from genomic DNA by a multiplex PCR assay. The amplified TCR beta libraries were sequenced on the Illumina HiSeq System as 87-base-pair reads. In the authors' own workflow: Across the 640 or so repertoires, a later analysis counted tens of millions of unique TCR beta chains, some 11 million of which were shared by at least two donors. Raw reads were error-corrected and collapsed into unique sequences by a nearest-neighbor algorithm in which closely related sequences were merged to remove PCR and sequencing errors. V, D and J gene segments were assigned by aligning CDR3 sequences to IMGT reference sequences. For a sequence to be retained, at least a six-nucleotide match to both a V gene segment and a J gene segment was required. Rearrangements were classified as productive when the CDR3 lacked stop codons and remained in frame with V and J, and all other rearrangements were classified as non-productive. CDR3 was defined according to IMGT convention as the region running from the second conserved V-encoded cysteine to the conserved J-encoded phenylalanine. The earlier analysis of about 530 of the donors excluded any sequence lacking an unambiguous match to a single V gene segment. In an earlier analysis of 587 of the donors, V segments were called functional above 56.7% productive rearrangements and were called segregating when the between-donor standard deviation exceeded 5%. To diagnose cytomegalovirus status from the catalog of TCR beta chain sequences, a statistical classification framework was built. In a later analysis, TCR nucleotide sequences were compared against IMGT/GENE-DB human TR gene sequences so that V and J genes could be assigned. A later analysis assigned CDR3 sequences and most-parsimonious VDJ recombination scenarios with the TCRdist pipeline. A later analysis defined each TCR beta chain by its CDR3 amino acid sequence plus V-gene family, and excluded reads lacking a unique V-gene family. A later analysis removed roughly 590 highly shared, low-generation-probability nucleotide sequences to deal with suspected cross-contamination and a sequencing artifact. For each public chain, a later analysis derived a clonal expansion index from normalized ranks of inferred template counts within each repertoire. In a later analysis, generation probabilities were computed with a VDJ recombination model fitted to out-of-frame rearrangements, and the resulting probabilities were checked against IGoR. A later analysis scored TCR-TCR, TCR-HLA and TCR-CMV co-occurrence with hypergeometric tests, applying a repertoire-size bias correction to TCR pairs. False discovery rates were estimated in a later analysis by permuting HLA or CMV assignments 20 times. In a later analysis, co-occurring TCRs were grouped using DBSCAN, with TCRdist sequence similarity added in when clustering inside HLA-allele-positive subsets. Repertoires with fewer than 30,000 or more than 120,000 public chains, plus five repertoires with anomalous nucleotide sharing, were excluded from co-occurrence clustering. What TCRdb holds here is the immuneACCESS table cut down to in-frame rearrangements. Part of the clones is not present; checked against another copy, under half of the missing clones reflect an unresolved V gene, and the others are unexplained. V, J and clone size are taken as reported in that table, and D and trimming were inferred from the DNA itself. This sample is represented by around 67,000 clones; approximately 80% of them were singletons. The leading ten clones occupy 7.8% of the sample.

The sequenced sample consisted of PBMCs. The sequence was collected from a man aged 18 to 29 in good health and CMV-seropositive. Recombination joined TRBV12-5 with TRBJ2-3; the D gene is perhaps TRBD2, from 6 matching bases. The nucleotides read TGTGCTAGTGGTTTGGTACACGGAGCGGGTTATACGCAGTATTTT. Its amino acids are CASGLVHGAGYTQYF.